This record covers a single TCR beta chain. This sample is drawn from a study of blood T cell repertoires in COVID-19. About the study: Sources were T cells, B-cell-depleted T cells, or PBMCs; the material itself was cDNA or gDNA.

As handled by the study authors: Estimation of nucleated cell counts relied on the amplification of reference gene primers. Generated by immunoSEQ multiplex PCR, the TCRdb table keeps only in-frame clones and is missing some. That table supplies the V and J calls and clone size; D and trimming were determined from the DNA. Of about 170,000 clones listed, approximately 82% are singletons. Participants' own reports of clinical history determined their cohort assignment. Symptom resolution, clearance, or two negative PCRs marked donors in Cohort 3 as recovered. V dropped 4 bases and J dropped 6; count of bases not matched to a gene: 5. In germline, CDR1 is SGHRS, CDR2 YFSETQ. The CDR3 has 15 amino acids.

This clonotype was obtained from a man aged 50 to 59 who had recovered from COVID-19. This chain connects TRBV5-1 to TRBJ1-6, with TRBD1 identical over 9 bases. The specimen sequenced was PBMCs or T cells enriched from blood (not recorded which). In nucleotides, the CDR3 is TGCGCCAGCAGCCTCGAGGACAGGGGTAATTCACCCCTCCACTTT. This gives the protein CASSLEDRGNSPLHF.